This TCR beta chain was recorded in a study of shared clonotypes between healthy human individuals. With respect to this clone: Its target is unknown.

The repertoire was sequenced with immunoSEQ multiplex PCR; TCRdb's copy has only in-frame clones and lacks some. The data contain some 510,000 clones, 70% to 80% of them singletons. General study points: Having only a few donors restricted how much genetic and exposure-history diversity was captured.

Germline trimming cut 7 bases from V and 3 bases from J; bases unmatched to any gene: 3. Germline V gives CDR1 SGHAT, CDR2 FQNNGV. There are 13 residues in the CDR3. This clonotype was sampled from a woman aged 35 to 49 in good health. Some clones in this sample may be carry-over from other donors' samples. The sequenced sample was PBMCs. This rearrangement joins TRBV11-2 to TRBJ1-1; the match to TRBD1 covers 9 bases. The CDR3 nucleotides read TGTGCCAGCAACCGGGACAGGGACACTGAAGCTTTCTTT. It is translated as CASNRDRDTEAFF.